The 17 T cell receptor beta chains reported below all come from one sample, sequenced in a study of cytomegalovirus exposure and HLA in healthy donors. Use of 60 Vbeta and 13 Jbeta primers characterized the PCR. Clones were sequenced by immunoSEQ multiplex PCR, and TCRdb holds only the in-frame ones, with some missing. The sample has around 35,000 clones, and its top ten clones hold about 2.1%. The sample comprised PBMCs. The receptors come from a woman aged 40-49 years in good health and CMV-seropositive.

V is TRBV30 and J is TRBJ2-1, with TRBD2 identical over 10 bases. With 1 base clipped from V and 8 bases from J, the junction kept 14 bases outside the gene matches. Germline assignment: CDR1 GTSNPN and CDR2 SVGIG (reference sequence). The CDR3 has 17 residues. This chain's CDR3 is CAWSALASSGRSDEQFF. CDR3 nucleotides: TGTGCCTGGAGTGCTCTCGCCTCTAGCGGGAGATCTGATGAGCAGTTCTTC. Full variable domain (remainder filled in from reference TRBV30 and TRBJ2-1): SQTIHQWPATLVQPVGSPLSLECTVEGTSNPNLYWYRQAAGRGLQLLFYSVGIGQISSEVPQNLSASRPQDRQFILSSKKLLLSDSGFYLCAWSALASSGRSDEQFFGPGTRLTVL.

The chain combines TRBV4-1 with TRBJ2-2; tentative D call: TRBD1 (6 bases). Trimming took off 3 bases at V and 0 bases at J, with 8 bases between the two ends. CDR1 is MGHRA and CDR2 is YSYEKL in the germline V gene. CDR3 length: 15 amino acids. DNA of the CDR3: TGCGCCAGCAGCCAGGGGGCGGCGAACACCGGGGAGCTGTTTTTT. It specifies CASSQGAANTGELFF.

The chain has TRBV6-1 and TRBJ1-4; D is perhaps TRBD1 (5 bases). V shed 3 bases and J shed 8 bases, with 10 bases lying between them. CDR1 is MNHNS, CDR2 SASEGT, per germline. The CDR3 loop spans 13 amino acids. DNA of the CDR3: TGTGCCAGCAGTGAGGGACGGGGGGAAAAACTGTTTTTT. Its translation: CASSEGRGEKLFF.

This clone ranks as medium-sized in terms of frequency. The V and J genes are TRBV9 and TRBJ1-2, with TRBD1 as a possible D gene (5 bases). Germline V lookup: CDR1 SGDLS, CDR2 YYNGEE. The V and J ends lost 0 bases and 8 bases respectively, with 11 bases between them. The CDR3 is 13 amino acids. The CDR3 DNA reads TGTGCCAGCAGCGTAGTCGGGGGTAAAGGCTACACCTTC. Its translation is CASSVVGGKGYTF.

The chain carries TRBV29-1 and TRBJ1-1, with D possibly TRBD1 on 5 matching bases. Looked up from germline, CDR1 is SQVTM and CDR2 is ANQGSEA. The CDR3 extends over 13 amino acids. V was pared by 4 bases and J by 4 bases, with 13 bases between. CDR3 coding DNA: TGCAGCGTTGCGGGGGTTGATCTCACTGAAGCTTTCTTT. It is translated as CSVAGVDLTEAFF.

The chain couples TRBV30 to TRBJ2-3; possibly TRBD2 for D (6 bases). CDR1 is GTSNPN, CDR2 SVGIG, per germline (reference sequence). This CDR3 contains 13 residues. Trimming shortened V by 0 bases and J by 6 bases, and 10 bases separated the two germline ends. CDR3: CAWSVRGYDTQYF. The CDR3 region has the DNA TGTGCCTGGAGTGTACGGGGGTACGATACGCAGTATTTT.

Comments on this clone: Relative to the germline gene, one junction end is altered; a read error may explain this. The CDR3 sequence: CASQVGDSSDNEQFF. In DNA form, the CDR3 reads TGCGCCAGCCAGGTCGGGGACAGCTCCGACAATGAGCAGTTCTTC. The chain has TRBV5-1 and TRBJ2-1, with 7 bases that match TRBD1. This CDR3 region has 15 residues. CDR1 and CDR2 from the germline V gene are SGHRS and YFSETQ. Complete variable domain (other parts from reference TRBV5-1 and TRBJ2-1): KAGVTQTPRYLIKTRGQQVTLSCSPISGHRSVSWYQQTPGQGLQFLFEYFSETQRNKGNFPGRFSGRQFSNSRSEMNVSTLELGDSALYLCASQVGDSSDNEQFFGPGTRLTVL.

V is TRBV7-9 and J is TRBJ2-1; 10 bases map to TRBD2. The J segment lost 7 bases and the V segment lost 4 bases, leaving 10 bases of the junction unmatched. This CDR3 has 16 residues. Germline V gene lookup returns CDR1 SEHNR and CDR2 FQNEAQ (reference sequence). CDR3 DNA sequence: TGTGCCAGCAGCTATTTAGCGGGAGGCCCCCAGAATGAGCAGTTCTTC. Protein: CASSYLAGGPQNEQFF.

This chain links TRBV7-2 with TRBJ2-6; D is unresolved. The CDR3 loop spans 15 amino acids. Trimming pared 3 bases from V and 2 bases from J, leaving 8 bases between. CDR1 SGHTA and CDR2 FQGNSA come from the germline V gene. Written as DNA, the CDR3 is TGTGCCAGCAGCTTTCTTACGGCTGGGGCCAACGTCCTGACTTTC. Its translation: CASSFLTAGANVLTF.

V is TRBV10-3 and J is TRBJ2-5; tentatively, D is TRBD1 (6 bases). Germline V gene lookup returns CDR1 ENHRY and CDR2 SYGVKD. The CDR3 covers 13 residues. Trimming removed 6 bases from V and 5 bases from J, with 13 bases in between. This chain's CDR3 is CAISYRVGETQYF. The DNA of the CDR3 is TGTGCCATCAGCTACAGGGTGGGGGAGACCCAGTACTTC.

V is TRBV6-5 and J is TRBJ2-5, with TRBD2 identical over 8 bases. J gave up 5 bases and V 6 bases, and 5 bases lay outside the gene matches. This CDR3 has 13 residues. Looked up from germline, CDR1 is MNHEY and CDR2 is SVGAGI. The CDR3 loop reads CASRRTGGETQYF. CDR3 nucleotides: TGTGCCAGCAGAAGGACGGGGGGGGAGACCCAGTACTTC.

This chain connects TRBV6-1 to TRBJ1-5, with a weak D call TRBD1 (5 bases). V was clipped by 8 bases and J by 3 bases, with 11 bases between them. The CDR3 has 13 amino acids. Looked up from germline, CDR1 is MNHNS and CDR2 is SASEGT. The CDR3 is CASSRQINQPQHF. Here the CDR3 DNA reads TGTGCCAGCTCCAGACAGATCAATCAGCCCCAGCATTTT.

V usage is TRBV6-6 and J usage is TRBJ2-1; a possible D gene is TRBD2 (6 bases). The V end lost 7 bases, the J end lost 5 bases, and 12 bases lay between the germline ends. The germline gives CDR1 MNHNY, CDR2 SVGAGI (reference sequence). The CDR3 length is 13 residues. CDR3 region: CASKGLIHNEQFF. CDR3 DNA: TGTGCCAGCAAGGGACTTATCCACAATGAGCAGTTCTTC.

The V call is TRBV7-2, the J call TRBJ2-5; 7 nucleotides match TRBD1. From germline, CDR1 is SGHTA and CDR2 FQGNSA. The CDR3 has 15 amino acids. After removal of 5 bases from V and 5 bases from J, the junction contained 11 bases not matched to a gene. In nucleotides, the CDR3 is TGTGCCAGCAGCCCACGGGACAGCTGGGGGGAGACCCAGTACTTC. Translation: CASSPRDSWGETQYF.

The V gene is TRBV5-1, the J gene TRBJ2-1, with D possibly being TRBD1 (5 bases). This CDR3 contains 12 residues. Germline V lookup: CDR1 SGHRS, CDR2 YFSETQ. Trimming took 2 bases from V and 7 from J, leaving 7 bases between them. CDR3: CASSLTGNEQFF. CDR3 coding DNA: TGCGCCAGCAGCTTAACAGGTAATGAGCAGTTCTTC.

The V and J genes are TRBV5-1 and TRBJ2-5; 9 positions match TRBD1. The CDR3 spans 15 residues. Germline CDR1 and CDR2: SGHRS and YFSETQ. Trimming cost V 3 bases and J 5 bases; bases outside gene matches: 8. The CDR3 protein is CASSWSQGAGETQYF. The CDR3 region has the DNA TGCGCCAGCAGCTGGTCACAGGGGGCTGGGGAGACCCAGTACTTC.

V and J are TRBV7-9 and TRBJ2-7, with D possibly being TRBD1 (6 bases). The V and J ends lost 4 bases and 1 base respectively, with 14 bases between them. The CDR3 loop spans 15 amino acids. CDR1 SEHNR and CDR2 FQNEAQ come from the germline V gene (reference sequence). Here the CDR3 reads CASSSYREFSYEQYF. The DNA for the CDR3 is TGTGCCAGCAGCTCATACAGGGAATTTTCCTACGAGCAGTACTTC.